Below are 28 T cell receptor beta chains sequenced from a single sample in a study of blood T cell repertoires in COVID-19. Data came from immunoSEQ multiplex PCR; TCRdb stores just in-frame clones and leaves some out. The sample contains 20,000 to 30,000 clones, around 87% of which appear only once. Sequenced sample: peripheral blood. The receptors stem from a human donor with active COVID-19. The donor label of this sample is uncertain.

CDR3 amino acids: CASSESPGPSYEQYF. The CDR3 DNA sequence: TGTGCCAGCAGCGAGAGCCCGGGTCCCTCCTACGAGCAGTACTTC. The chain links TRBV9 to TRBJ2-7; D unresolved. Deletions cut 3 bases from V and 0 bases from J, with 13 bases between. Germline V gene lookup returns CDR1 SGDLS and CDR2 YYNGEE. The CDR3 is 15 residues long. The full variable domain, with the rest looked up from reference TRBV9 and TRBJ2-7, is DSGVTQTPKHLITATGQRVTLRCSPRSGDLSVYWYQQSLDQGLQFLIQYYNGEERAKGNILERFSAQQFPDLHSELNLSSLELGDSALYFCASSESPGPSYEQYFGPGTRLTVT.

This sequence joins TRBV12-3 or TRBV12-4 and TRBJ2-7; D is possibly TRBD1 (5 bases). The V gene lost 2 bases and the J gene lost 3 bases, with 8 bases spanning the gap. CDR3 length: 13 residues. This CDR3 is CASSLTRVYEQYF. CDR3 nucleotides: TGTGCCAGCAGTTTAACCAGGGTCTACGAGCAGTACTTC.

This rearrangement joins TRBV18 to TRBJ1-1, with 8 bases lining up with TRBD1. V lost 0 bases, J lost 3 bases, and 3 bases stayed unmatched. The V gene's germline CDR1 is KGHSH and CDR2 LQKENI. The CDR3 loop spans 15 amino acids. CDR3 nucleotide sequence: TGTGCCAGCTCACCACCAGGACAGGGCTACACTGAAGCTTTCTTT. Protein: CASSPPGQGYTEAFF.

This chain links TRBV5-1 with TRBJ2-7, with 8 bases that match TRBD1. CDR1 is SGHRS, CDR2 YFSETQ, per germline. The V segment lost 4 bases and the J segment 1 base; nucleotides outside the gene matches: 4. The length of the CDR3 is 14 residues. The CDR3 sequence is CASSVGQGSYEQYF. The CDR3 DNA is TGCGCCAGCAGCGTTGGACAGGGTTCCTACGAGCAGTACTTC. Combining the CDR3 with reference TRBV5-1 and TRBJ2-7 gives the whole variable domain KAGVTQTPRYLIKTRGQQVTLSCSPISGHRSVSWYQQTPGQGLQFLFEYFSETQRNKGNFPGRFSGRQFSNSRSEMNVSTLELGDSALYLCASSVGQGSYEQYFGPGTRLTVT.

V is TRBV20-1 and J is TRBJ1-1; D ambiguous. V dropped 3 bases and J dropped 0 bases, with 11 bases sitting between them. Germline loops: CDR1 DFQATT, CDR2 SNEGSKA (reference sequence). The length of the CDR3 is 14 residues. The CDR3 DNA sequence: TGCAGTGCTAGTTCGGGGAACATGAACACTGAAGCTTTCTTT. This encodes CSASSGNMNTEAFF.

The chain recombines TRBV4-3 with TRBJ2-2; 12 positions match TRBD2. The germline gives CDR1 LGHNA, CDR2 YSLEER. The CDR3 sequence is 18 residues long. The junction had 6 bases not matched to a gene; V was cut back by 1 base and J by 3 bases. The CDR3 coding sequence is TGCGCCAGCAGCCAAGTAAGGCCTAGCGGGAGGGACACCGGGGAGCTGTTTTTT. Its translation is CASSQVRPSGRDTGELFF.

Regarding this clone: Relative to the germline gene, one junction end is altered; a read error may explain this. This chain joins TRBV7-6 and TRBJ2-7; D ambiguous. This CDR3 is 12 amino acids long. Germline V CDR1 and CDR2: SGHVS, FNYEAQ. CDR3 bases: TGTGCCAGCAGCTTAGACTCCCACGAGCAGTACTTC. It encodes CASSLDSHEQYF.

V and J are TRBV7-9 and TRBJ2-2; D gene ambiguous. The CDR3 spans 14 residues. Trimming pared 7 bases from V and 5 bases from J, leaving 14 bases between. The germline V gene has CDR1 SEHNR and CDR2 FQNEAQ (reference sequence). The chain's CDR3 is CASIPSWSTGELFF. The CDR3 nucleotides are TGTGCCAGCATTCCATCGTGGAGTACCGGGGAGCTGTTTTTT. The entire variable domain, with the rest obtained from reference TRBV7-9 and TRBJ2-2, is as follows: DTGVSQNPRHKITKRGQNVTFRCDPISEHNRLYWYRQTLGQGPEFLTYFQNEAQLEKSRLLSDRFSAERPKGSFSTLEIQRTEQGDSAMYLCASIPSWSTGELFFGEGSRLTVL.

CDR3 loop: CAISQTENYGYTF. In DNA form, the CDR3 reads TGTGCCATCAGCCAGACGGAGAACTATGGCTACACCTTC. The J gene is TRBJ1-2, the V gene TRBV10-3; the D is unclear. The CDR3 loop spans 13 amino acids. Germline V gene lookup returns CDR1 ENHRY and CDR2 SYGVKD. V was trimmed by 6 bases and J by 2 bases, leaving 10 bases between them.

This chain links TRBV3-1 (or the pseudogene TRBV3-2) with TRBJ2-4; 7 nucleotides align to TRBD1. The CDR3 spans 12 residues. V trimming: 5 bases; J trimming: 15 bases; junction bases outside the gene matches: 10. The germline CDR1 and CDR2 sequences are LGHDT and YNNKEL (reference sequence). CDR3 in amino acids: CASSFSTGTLYF. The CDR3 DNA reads TGTGCCAGCAGCTTTTCGACAGGGACGTTGTACTTC.

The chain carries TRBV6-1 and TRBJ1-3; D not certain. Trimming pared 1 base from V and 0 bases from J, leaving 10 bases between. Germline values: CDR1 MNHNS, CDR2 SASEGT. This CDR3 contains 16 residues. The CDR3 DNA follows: TGTGCCAGCAGTGAAGGGAGGGAATACTCTGGAAACACCATATATTTT. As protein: CASSEGREYSGNTIYF.

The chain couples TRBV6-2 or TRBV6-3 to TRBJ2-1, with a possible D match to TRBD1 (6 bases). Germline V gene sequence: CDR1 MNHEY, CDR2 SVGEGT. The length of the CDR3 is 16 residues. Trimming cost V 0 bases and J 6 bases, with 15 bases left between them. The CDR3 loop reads CASSYSRDTFGNEQFF. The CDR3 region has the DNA TGTGCCAGCAGTTACTCGAGGGACACATTTGGCAATGAGCAGTTCTTC.

DNA of the CDR3: TGTGCCAGCTCAGCAAGACAGGGGGGCGACACTGAAGCTTTCTTT. As protein: CASSARQGGDTEAFF. The rearrangement uses TRBV18 and TRBJ1-1, with 9 bases aligning to TRBD1. The CDR3 spans 15 residues. V was pared by 5 bases and J by 3 bases, with 7 bases of the junction left unmatched. From germline, CDR1 is KGHSH and CDR2 LQKENI.

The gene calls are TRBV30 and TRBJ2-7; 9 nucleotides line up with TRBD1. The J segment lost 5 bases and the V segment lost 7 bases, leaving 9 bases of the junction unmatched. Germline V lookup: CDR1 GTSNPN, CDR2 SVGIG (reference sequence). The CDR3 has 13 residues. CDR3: CASGQGTGHEQYF. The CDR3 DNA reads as TGTGCCTCAGGACAGGGGACGGGTCACGAGCAGTACTTC.

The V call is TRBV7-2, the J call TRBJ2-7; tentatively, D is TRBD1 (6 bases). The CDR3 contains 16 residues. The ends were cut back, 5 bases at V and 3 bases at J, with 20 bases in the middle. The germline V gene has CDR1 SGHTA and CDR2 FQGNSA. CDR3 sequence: CASSAWDNGRNYEQYF. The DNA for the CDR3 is TGTGCCAGCAGCGCCTGGGACAACGGAAGAAACTACGAGCAGTACTTC. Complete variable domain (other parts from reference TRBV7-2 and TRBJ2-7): GAGVSQSPSNKVTEKGKDVELRCDPISGHTALYWYRQSLGQGLEFLIYFQGNSAPDKSGLPSDRFSAERTGGSVSTLTIQRTQQEDSAVYLCASSAWDNGRNYEQYFGPGTRLTVT.

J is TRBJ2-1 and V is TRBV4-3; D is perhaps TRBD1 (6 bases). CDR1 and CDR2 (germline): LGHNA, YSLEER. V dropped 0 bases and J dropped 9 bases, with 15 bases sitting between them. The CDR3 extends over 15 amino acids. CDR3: CASSQEWGLAGEQFF. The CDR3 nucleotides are TGCGCCAGCAGCCAAGAATGGGGGCTAGCAGGTGAGCAGTTCTTC.

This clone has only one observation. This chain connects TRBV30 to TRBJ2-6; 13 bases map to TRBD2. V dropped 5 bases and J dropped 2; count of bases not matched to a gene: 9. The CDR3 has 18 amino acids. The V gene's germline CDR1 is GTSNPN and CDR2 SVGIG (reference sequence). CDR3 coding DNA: TGTGCCTGGGCGATTCCGGGACTAGCGGGACCTGGGGCCAACGTCCTGACTTTC. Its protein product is CAWAIPGLAGPGANVLTF.

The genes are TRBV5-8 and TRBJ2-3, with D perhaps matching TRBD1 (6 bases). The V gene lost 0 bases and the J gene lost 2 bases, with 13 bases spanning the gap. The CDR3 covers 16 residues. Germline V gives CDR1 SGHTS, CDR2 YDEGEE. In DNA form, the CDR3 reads TGTGCCAGCAGCTTGGCGACAGGAATGTTCACAGATACGCAGTATTTT. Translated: CASSLATGMFTDTQYF.

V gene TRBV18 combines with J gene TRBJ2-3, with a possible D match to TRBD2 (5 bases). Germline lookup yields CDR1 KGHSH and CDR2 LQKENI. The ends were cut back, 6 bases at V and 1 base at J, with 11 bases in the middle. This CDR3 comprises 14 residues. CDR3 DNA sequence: TGTGCCAGCTCCGGGGATCTTGGCACAGATACGCAGTATTTT. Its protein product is CASSGDLGTDTQYF.

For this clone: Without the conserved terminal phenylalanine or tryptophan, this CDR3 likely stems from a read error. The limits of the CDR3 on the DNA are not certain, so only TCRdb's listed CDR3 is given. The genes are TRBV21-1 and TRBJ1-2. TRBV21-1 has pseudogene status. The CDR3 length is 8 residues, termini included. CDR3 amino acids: CASLIREL.

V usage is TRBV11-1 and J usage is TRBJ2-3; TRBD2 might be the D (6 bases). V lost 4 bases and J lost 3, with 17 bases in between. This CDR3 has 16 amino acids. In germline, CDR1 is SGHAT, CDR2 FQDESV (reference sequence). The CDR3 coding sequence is TGTGCCAGCAGCTCATCCGGGGGAGTGAGTACAGATACGCAGTATTTT. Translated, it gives CASSSSGGVSTDTQYF.

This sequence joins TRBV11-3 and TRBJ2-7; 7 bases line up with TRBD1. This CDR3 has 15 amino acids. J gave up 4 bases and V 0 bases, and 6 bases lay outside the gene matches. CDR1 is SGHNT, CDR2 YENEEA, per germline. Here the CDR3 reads CASSLDRGQVYEQYF. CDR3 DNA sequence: TGTGCCAGCAGCTTAGATAGAGGACAGGTTTACGAGCAGTACTTC.

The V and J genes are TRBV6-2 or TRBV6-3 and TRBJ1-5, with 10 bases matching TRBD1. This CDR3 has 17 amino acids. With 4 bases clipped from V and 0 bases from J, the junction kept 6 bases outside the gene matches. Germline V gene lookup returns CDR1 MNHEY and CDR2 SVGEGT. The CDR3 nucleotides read TGTGCCAGCAGTTCGGGACAGGGGTTTTATAGCAATCAGCCCCAGCATTTT. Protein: CASSSGQGFYSNQPQHF.

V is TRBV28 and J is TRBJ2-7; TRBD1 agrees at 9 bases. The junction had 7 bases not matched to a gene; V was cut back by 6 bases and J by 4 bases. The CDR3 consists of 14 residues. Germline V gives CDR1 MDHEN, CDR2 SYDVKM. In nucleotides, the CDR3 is TGTGCCAGCAGAGAAACAGGGGGCGGGTACGAGCAGTACTTC. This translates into CASRETGGGYEQYF.

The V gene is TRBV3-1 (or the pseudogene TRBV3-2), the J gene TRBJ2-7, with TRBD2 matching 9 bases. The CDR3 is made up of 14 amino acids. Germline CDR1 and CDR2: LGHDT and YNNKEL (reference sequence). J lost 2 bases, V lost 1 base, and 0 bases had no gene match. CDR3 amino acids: CASSQGGGAYEQYF. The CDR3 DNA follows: TGTGCCAGCAGCCAAGGCGGGGGGGCCTACGAGCAGTACTTC.

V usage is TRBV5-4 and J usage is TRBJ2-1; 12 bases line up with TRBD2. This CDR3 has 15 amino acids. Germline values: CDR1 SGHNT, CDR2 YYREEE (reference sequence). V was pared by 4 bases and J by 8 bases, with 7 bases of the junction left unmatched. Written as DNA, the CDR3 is TGTGCCAGCAGCCCCCGACTAGCGGGAGCACATGAGCAGTTCTTC. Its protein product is CASSPRLAGAHEQFF.

CDR3 region: CASSKQRGSYNEQFF. CDR3 sequence (DNA): TGTGCCAGCAGTAAGCAGCGGGGCTCCTACAATGAGCAGTTCTTC. V is TRBV6-5 and J is TRBJ2-1; 7 positions agree with TRBD2. Trimming at V came to 5 bases and at J to 0 bases, leaving 4 bases not matched to a gene. This CDR3 has 15 residues. Germline V gene sequence: CDR1 MNHEY, CDR2 SVGAGI.

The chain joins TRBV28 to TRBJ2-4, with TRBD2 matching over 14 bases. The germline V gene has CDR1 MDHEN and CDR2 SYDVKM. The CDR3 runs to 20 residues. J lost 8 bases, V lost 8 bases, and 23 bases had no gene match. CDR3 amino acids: CASVQPDITAGTSGSYIQYF. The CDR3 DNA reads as TGTGCCAGCGTTCAACCTGACATCACGGCCGGGACTAGCGGGAGTTACATTCAGTACTTC.